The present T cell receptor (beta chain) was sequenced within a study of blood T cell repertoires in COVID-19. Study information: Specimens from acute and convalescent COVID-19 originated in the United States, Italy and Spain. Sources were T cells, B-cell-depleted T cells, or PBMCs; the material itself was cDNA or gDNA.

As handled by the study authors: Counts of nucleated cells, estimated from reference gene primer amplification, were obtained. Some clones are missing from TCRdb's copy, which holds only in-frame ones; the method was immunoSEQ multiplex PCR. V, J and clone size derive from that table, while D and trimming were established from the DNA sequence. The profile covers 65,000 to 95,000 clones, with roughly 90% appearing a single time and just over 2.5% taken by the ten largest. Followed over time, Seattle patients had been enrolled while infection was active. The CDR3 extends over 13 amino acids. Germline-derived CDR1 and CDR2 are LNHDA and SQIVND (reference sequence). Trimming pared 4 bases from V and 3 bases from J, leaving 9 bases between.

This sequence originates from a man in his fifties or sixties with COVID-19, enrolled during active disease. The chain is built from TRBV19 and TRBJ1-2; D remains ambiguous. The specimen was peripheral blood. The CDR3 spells CASSRGRYYGYTF. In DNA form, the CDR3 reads TGTGCCAGTAGTAGAGGGAGATACTATGGCTACACCTTC.